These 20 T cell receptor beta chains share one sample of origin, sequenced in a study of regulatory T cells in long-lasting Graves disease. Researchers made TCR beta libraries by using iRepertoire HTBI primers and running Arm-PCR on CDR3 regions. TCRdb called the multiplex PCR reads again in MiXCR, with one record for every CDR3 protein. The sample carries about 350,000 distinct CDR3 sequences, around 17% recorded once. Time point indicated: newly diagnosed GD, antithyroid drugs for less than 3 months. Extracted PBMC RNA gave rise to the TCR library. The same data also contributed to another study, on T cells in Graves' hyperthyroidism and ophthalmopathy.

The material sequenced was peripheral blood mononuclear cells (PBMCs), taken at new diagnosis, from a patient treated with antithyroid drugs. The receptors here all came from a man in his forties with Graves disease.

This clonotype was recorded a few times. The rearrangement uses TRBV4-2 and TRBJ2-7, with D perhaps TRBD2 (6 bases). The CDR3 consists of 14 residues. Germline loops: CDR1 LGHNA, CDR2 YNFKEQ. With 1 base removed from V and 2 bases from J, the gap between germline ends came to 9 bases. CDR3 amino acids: CASSQGDSPYEQYF. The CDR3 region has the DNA TGTGCCAGCAGCCAAGGGGACTCCCCCTACGAGCAGTACTTC.

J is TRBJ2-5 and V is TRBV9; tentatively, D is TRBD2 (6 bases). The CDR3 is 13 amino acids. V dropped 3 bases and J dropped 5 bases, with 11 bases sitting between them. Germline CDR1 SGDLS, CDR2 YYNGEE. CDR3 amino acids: CASSAGTWETQYF. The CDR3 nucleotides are TGTGCCAGCAGCGCAGGGACTTGGGAGACCCAGTACTTC.

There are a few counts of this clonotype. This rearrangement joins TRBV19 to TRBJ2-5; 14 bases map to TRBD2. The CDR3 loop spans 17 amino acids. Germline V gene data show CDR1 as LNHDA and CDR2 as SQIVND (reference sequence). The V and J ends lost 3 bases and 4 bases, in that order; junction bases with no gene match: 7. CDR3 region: CASSIRPGTSGGETQYF. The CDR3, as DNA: TGTGCCAGTAGTATTCGCCCCGGGACTAGCGGGGGAGAGACCCAGTACTTC. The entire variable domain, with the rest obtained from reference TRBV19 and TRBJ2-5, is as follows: DGGITQSPKYLFRKEGQNVTLSCEQNLNHDAMYWYRQDPGQGLRLIYYSQIVNDFQKGDIAEGYSVSREKKESFPLTVTSAQKNPTAFYLCASSIRPGTSGGETQYFGPGTRLLVL.

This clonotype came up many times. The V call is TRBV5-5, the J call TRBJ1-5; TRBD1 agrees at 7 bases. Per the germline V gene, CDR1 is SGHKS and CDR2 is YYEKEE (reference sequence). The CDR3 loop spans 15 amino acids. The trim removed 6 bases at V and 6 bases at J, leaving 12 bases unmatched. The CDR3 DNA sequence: TGTGCCAGCACCCTAGGACCAGGGGGTGGTCAGCCCCAGCATTTT. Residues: CASTLGPGGGQPQHF.

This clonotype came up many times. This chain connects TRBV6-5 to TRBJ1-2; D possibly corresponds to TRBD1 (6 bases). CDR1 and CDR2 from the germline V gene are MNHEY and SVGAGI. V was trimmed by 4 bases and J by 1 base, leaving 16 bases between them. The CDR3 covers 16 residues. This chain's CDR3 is CASSSIPRQVNYGYTF. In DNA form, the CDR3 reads TGTGCCAGCAGTTCGATACCTAGACAGGTTAACTATGGCTACACCTTC.

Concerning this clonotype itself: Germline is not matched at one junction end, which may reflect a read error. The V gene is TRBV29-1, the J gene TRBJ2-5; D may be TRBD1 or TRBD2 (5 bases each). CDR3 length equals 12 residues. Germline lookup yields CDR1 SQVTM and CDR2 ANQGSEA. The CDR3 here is CGVVLRGGTQYF. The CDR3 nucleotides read TGCGGCGTCGTGCTTCGGGGCGGGACCCAGTACTTC.

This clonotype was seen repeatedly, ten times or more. This CDR3 reads CASSFGSWGAASTDTQYF. The CDR3 DNA reads TGCGCCAGCAGCTTCGGATCTTGGGGGGCAGCTAGCACAGATACGCAGTATTTT. The genes are TRBV5-1 and TRBJ2-3; D possibly matches TRBD1 or TRBD2 (6 bases each). Trimming stripped 2 bases from V and 0 bases from J, with 19 bases between. The CDR3 consists of 18 residues. Germline lookup yields CDR1 SGHRS and CDR2 YFSETQ. Combining the CDR3 with reference TRBV5-1 and TRBJ2-3 gives the whole variable domain KAGVTQTPRYLIKTRGQQVTLSCSPISGHRSVSWYQQTPGQGLQFLFEYFSETQRNKGNFPGRFSGRQFSNSRSEMNVSTLELGDSALYLCASSFGSWGAASTDTQYFGPGTRLTVL.

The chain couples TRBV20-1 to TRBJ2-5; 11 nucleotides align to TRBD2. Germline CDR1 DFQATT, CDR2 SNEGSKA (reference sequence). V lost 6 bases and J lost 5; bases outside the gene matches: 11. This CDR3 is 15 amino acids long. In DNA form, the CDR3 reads TGCAGTGCCAGGAATAGCGGGGGGGCCTCCGAGACCCAGTACTTC. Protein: CSARNSGGASETQYF.

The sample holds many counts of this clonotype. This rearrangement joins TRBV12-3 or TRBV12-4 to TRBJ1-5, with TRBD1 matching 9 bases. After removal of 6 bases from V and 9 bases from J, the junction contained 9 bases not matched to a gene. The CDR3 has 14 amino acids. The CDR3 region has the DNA TGTGCCAGCAGGACCGGACAGGGGAGTGGGCCCCAGCATTTT. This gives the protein CASRTGQGSGPQHF.

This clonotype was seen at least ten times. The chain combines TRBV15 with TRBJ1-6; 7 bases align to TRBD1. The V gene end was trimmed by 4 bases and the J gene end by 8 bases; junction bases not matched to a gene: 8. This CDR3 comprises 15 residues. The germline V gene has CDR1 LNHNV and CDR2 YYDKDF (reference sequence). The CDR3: CATSKGDSYYSPLHF. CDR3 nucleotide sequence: TGTGCCACCAGCAAAGGGGACAGCTACTATTCACCCCTCCACTTT.

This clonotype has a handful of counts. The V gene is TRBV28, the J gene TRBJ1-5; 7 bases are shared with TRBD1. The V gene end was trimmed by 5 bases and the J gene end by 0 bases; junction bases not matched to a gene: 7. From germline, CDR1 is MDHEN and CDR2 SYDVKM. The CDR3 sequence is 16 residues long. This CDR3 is CASSVTTGSSNQPQHF. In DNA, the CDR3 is TGTGCCAGCAGTGTCACGACAGGGAGTAGCAATCAGCCCCAGCATTTT.

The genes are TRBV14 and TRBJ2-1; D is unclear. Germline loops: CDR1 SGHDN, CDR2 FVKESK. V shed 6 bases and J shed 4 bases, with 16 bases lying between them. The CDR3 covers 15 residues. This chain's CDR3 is CASSKPGPRYNEQFF. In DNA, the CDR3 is TGTGCCAGCAGTAAACCGGGTCCCCGTTACAATGAGCAGTTCTTC.

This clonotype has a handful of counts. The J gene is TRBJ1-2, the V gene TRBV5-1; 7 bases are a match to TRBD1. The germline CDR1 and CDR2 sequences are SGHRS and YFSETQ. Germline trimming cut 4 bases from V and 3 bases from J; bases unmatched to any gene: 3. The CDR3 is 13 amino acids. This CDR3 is CASSIGQDYGYTF. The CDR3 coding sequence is TGCGCCAGCAGCATTGGACAGGACTATGGCTACACCTTC.

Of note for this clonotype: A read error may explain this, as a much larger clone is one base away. The CDR3 region has the DNA TGTGTCGGGGGGGAGGGGTACAATGAGCAGTTCTTC. Amino acids: CVGGEGYNEQFF. The gene calls are TRBV2 and TRBJ2-1, with TRBD2 matching 8 bases. CDR3 length: 12 amino acids. CDR1 is SNHLY and CDR2 is FYNNEI in the germline V gene.

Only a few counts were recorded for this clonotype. The CDR3 here is CASRNTGGTEAFF. CDR3 bases: TGTGCCAGCAGAAATACAGGGGGCACTGAAGCTTTCTTT. This chain links TRBV12-3 or TRBV12-4 with TRBJ1-1, with 8 bases lining up with TRBD1. V gave up 6 bases and J gave up 4 bases; unmatched junction bases: 4. The CDR3 is 13 amino acids.

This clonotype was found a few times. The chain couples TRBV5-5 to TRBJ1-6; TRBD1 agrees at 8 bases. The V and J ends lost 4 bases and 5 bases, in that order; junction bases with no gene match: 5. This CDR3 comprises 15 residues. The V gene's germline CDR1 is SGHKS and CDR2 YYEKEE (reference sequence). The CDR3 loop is CASSRKQGDNSPLHF. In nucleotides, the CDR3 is TGTGCCAGCAGCAGAAAACAGGGGGATAATTCACCCCTCCACTTT.

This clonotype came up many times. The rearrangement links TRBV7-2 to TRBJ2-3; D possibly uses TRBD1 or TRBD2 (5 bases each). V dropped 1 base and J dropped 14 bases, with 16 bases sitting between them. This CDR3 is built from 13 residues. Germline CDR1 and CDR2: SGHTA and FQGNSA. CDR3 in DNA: TGTGCCAGCAGCTTAGAGGACCCGGGACGGCGGTATTTT. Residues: CASSLEDPGRRYF.

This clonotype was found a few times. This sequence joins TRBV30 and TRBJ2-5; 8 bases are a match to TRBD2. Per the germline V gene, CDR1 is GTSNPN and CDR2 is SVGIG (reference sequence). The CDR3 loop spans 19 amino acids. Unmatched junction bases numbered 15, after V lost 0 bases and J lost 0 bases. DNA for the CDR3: TGTGCCTGGAGTGTGAAGGCGGGGGGAAGCGCCGATTACCAAGAGACCCAGTACTTC. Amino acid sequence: CAWSVKAGGSADYQETQYF. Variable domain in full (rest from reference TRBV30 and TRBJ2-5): SQTIHQWPATLVQPVGSPLSLECTVEGTSNPNLYWYRQAAGRGLQLLFYSVGIGQISSEVPQNLSASRPQDRQFILSSKKLLLSDSGFYLCAWSVKAGGSADYQETQYFGPGTRLLVL.

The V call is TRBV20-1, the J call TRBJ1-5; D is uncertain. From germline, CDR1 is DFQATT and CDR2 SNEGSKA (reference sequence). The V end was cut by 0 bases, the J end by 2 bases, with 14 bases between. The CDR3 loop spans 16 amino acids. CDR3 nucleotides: TGCAGTGCTAGAGATTTGGCGGGTCGGGGCAATCAGCCCCAGCATTTT. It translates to CSARDLAGRGNQPQHF.

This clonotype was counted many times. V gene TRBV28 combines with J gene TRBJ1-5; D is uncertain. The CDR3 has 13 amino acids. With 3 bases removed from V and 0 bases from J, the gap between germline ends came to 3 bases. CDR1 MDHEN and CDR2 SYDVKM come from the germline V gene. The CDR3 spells CASSFASNQPQHF. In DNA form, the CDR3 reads TGTGCCAGCAGTTTTGCTAGCAATCAGCCCCAGCATTTT.